This T cell receptor (beta chain) derives from a study of blood T cell repertoires in COVID-19. Study-level background: Sample material is recorded as cDNA or gDNA derived from T cells, B-cell-depleted T cells, or PBMCs.

From germline, CDR1 is SGHAT and CDR2 FQDESV (reference sequence). V gave up 7 bases and J gave up 3 bases; unmatched junction bases: 6. The CDR3 contains 15 residues. Original handling: From reference gene primer amplification, estimates of nucleated cell counts were derived. Data came from immunoSEQ multiplex PCR; TCRdb stores just in-frame clones and leaves some out. That table supplies the V and J calls and clone size; D and trimming were determined from the DNA. Among some 200,000 clones listed, 83% were seen once. Seattle participants joined during active infection and were tracked over time. Input material: peripheral blood. The receptor was isolated from a woman aged 25 to 39 with COVID-19, enrolled during active disease. The V call is TRBV11-1, the J call TRBJ2-2, with 9 bases lining up with TRBD1. CDR3: CASTEGTGYTGELFF. The DNA of the CDR3 is TGTGCCAGCACTGAAGGGACAGGGTACACCGGGGAGCTGTTTTTT.